This TCR beta chain was sequenced for a study of blood T cells in healthy people across ages. In its sample, this clonotype was seen a few times. V was clipped by 11 bases and J by 3 bases, with 18 bases between them. The germline CDR1 and CDR2 sequences are SGHTA and FQGNSA. The CDR3 covers 14 residues. It was with a sample-barcoded 5' primer and a J-beta primer mix that a second PCR of roughly 6 to 11 cycles was run. TCRdb re-derived calls from the 5' RACE reads in MiXCR, one entry per CDR3 protein. The sample shows 850,000 to 1,000,000 distinct CDR3 sequences, roughly 43% of them seen only once. Source material: blood. V and J are TRBV7-2 and TRBJ2-3; tentative D call: TRBD2 (7 bases). The sequence was collected from a man younger than 45 in good health. This chain's CDR3 is CAAAAGAPTDTQYF. The CDR3 DNA is TGTGCCGCGGCGGCGGGGGCCCCAACAGATACGCAGTATTTT.